This entry concerns a single T cell receptor (beta chain). Its antigen is not identified. Some clones are missing from TCRdb's copy, which holds only in-frame ones; the method was immunoSEQ multiplex PCR. The sample includes tens of thousands of clones, less than 90% of them seen just once. The V and J ends lost 6 bases and 4 bases respectively, with 16 bases between them. The CDR3 consists of 15 residues. Germline CDR1 MNHEY, CDR2 SMNVEV (reference sequence). This sample was taken from a study of OX40 agonist ivuxolimab in advanced cancers. Study results and limitations: In the expanded peripheral T cells, antigen specificity was never determined. Fewer expanded clones were found on average in CD4+ than in CD8+ T cells.

V usage is TRBV27 and J usage is TRBJ2-1; possibly TRBD2 for D (5 bases). This sample comprised CD4+ or CD8+ T cells sorted from blood, obtained in a trial of the OX40 agonist ivuxolimab. The clonotype comes from an adult with an advanced solid tumor such as melanoma, head and neck, liver or kidney cancer. This CDR3 is CASSSPSFSYNEQFF. Here the CDR3 DNA reads TGTGCCAGCAGCAGCCCTAGCTTCTCGTACAATGAGCAGTTCTTC.